This is a list of T cell receptor beta chains from one sample in a study of blood T cell repertoires in COVID-19. This table comes from immunoSEQ multiplex PCR, and its TCRdb copy is limited to in-frame clones, with some not included. The sample shows about 110,000 clones, under 95% of them seen only once. Material for sequencing was peripheral blood. These receptor sequences come from a woman in her thirties with acute or convalescent COVID-19. The CDR3 runs from the conserved cysteine through the conserved F or W. A D gene is named only where the DNA matches it firmly. Rows give clone size only sometimes, using once, few, many, or a class for an expanded clone.

clone size	J gene	D gene	V gene	CDR3 protein	CDR3 DNA
few	TRBJ1-2	NA	TRBV11-2	CASSPDRSGGYTF	TGTGCCAGCAGTCCCGACAGATCTGGTGGCTACACCTTC
NA	TRBJ2-5	TRBD1	TRBV9	CASSLGQAETQYF	TGTGCCAGCAGCTTGGGACAGGCGGAGACCCAGTACTTC
NA	TRBJ2-3	NA	TRBV4-1	CASSHRAPGGDTQYF	TGCGCCAGCAGCCATAGGGCCCCCGGGGGAGATACGCAGTATTTT
NA	TRBJ1-4	TRBD1	TRBV11-2	CASRLQGRANEKLFF	TGTGCCAGCAGGTTACAGGGGCGCGCTAATGAAAAACTGTTTTTT
NA	TRBJ2-5	NA	TRBV18	CASSPTRETQYF	TGTGCCAGCTCACCCACGCGAGAGACCCAGTACTTC
NA	TRBJ2-1	TRBD1	TRBV15	CATRSAGTAYNEQFF	TGTGCCACCAGATCCGCCGGGACAGCCTACAATGAGCAGTTCTTC
NA	TRBJ1-6	TRBD1	TRBV28	CASSLWDRVNSPLHF	TGTGCCAGCAGTTTATGGGACAGGGTTAATTCACCCCTCCACTTT
NA	TRBJ1-2	NA	TRBV7-9	CASSLEGAGWDGYTF	TGTGCCAGCAGCTTAGAAGGGGCAGGGTGGGATGGCTACACCTTC
NA	TRBJ2-5	TRBD1	TRBV29-1	CSVEETGMGQETQYF	TGCAGCGTTGAAGAGACAGGGATGGGACAAGAGACCCAGTACTTC
NA	TRBJ2-3	NA	TRBV3-1/TRBV3-2	CASSRGTAGRTDTQYF	TGTGCCAGCAGCCGGGGGACAGCGGGTCGAACAGATACGCAGTATTTT
few	TRBJ1-3	NA	TRBV28	CASSLSNSWTAGNTIYF	TGTGCCAGCAGTTTATCCAACTCCTGGACTGCTGGAAACACCATATATTTT
NA	TRBJ2-2	NA	TRBV7-2	CASSSRQVSGELFF	TGTGCCAGCAGCTCACGACAGGTATCCGGGGAGCTGTTTTTT
NA	TRBJ1-1	NA	TRBV7-2	CASSPHGGSTNTEAFF	TGTGCCAGCAGCCCACACGGCGGCAGTACGAACACTGAAGCTTTCTTT
NA	TRBJ2-7	NA	TRBV28	CASSFISEQYF	TGTGCCAGCAGTTTTATCTCCGAGCAGTACTTC
NA	TRBJ2-1	TRBD1	TRBV6-5	CASSLGGQDEQFF	TGTGCCAGCAGTCTGGGGGGACAGGATGAGCAGTTCTTC
NA	TRBJ1-1	NA	TRBV19	CASSMGGGTNTEAFF	TGTGCCAGTAGTATGGGCGGAGGTACGAACACTGAAGCTTTCTTT
NA	TRBJ2-3	NA	TRBV13	CASSLGTSWGDTQYF	TGTGCCAGCAGCTTAGGGACTAGTTGGGGAGATACGCAGTATTTT
NA	TRBJ2-1	TRBD2	TRBV7-8	CASSPSTSGGQYNEQFF	TGTGCCAGCAGCCCGTCTACTAGCGGGGGACAGTACAATGAGCAGTTCTTC
NA	TRBJ2-1	TRBD2	TRBV5-6	CASSSGLAAYDQFF	TGTGCCAGCAGCTCGGGACTAGCCGCGTATGACCAGTTCTTC
NA	TRBJ2-7	NA	TRBV7-6	CASSLMGDRAEGEQYF	TGTGCCAGCAGCTTAATGGGAGACAGGGCGGAGGGAGAGCAGTACTTC
NA	TRBJ1-2	NA	TRBV27	CASSFTPNYGYTF	TGTGCCAGCAGTTTTACACCTAACTATGGCTACACCTTC
NA	TRBJ1-1	NA	TRBV7-9	CASSLARADEAFF	TGTGCCAGCAGCTTAGCGCGGGCAGACGAAGCTTTCTTT
NA	TRBJ1-3	NA	TRBV5-4	CASSLHAGLSGNTIYF	TGTGCCAGCAGCTTGCATGCCGGTCTCTCTGGAAACACCATATATTTT
NA	TRBJ1-4	NA	TRBV28	CASSFESGVQFF	TGTGCCAGCAGTTTCGAGTCGGGGGTTCAGTTTTTT
many	TRBJ1-1	NA	TRBV5-8	CASTPLGGLNTEAFF	TGTGCCAGCACACCATTAGGGGGATTGAACACTGAAGCTTTCTTT
NA	TRBJ2-7	TRBD1	TRBV19	CASSWGQGAYEQYF	TGTGCCAGTAGTTGGGGACAGGGGGCCTACGAGCAGTACTTC
NA	TRBJ2-5	TRBD2	TRBV24-1	CATSDQRLAGMETQYF	TGTGCCACCAGTGATCAAAGACTAGCGGGAATGGAGACCCAGTACTTC
NA	TRBJ2-3	NA	TRBV7-3	CASSPSSAADTQYF	TGTGCCAGCAGCCCTTCTAGCGCGGCAGATACGCAGTATTTT
NA	TRBJ1-4	TRBD1	TRBV11-1	CASSLLTGPNEKLFF	TGTGCCAGCAGCCTACTGACAGGGCCCAATGAAAAACTGTTTTTT
NA	TRBJ2-5	TRBD2	TRBV7-2	CASSRTSGKKTQYF	TGTGCCAGCAGCCGGACTAGCGGAAAAAAGACCCAGTACTTC
NA	TRBJ2-7	NA	TRBV6-5	CASSSGLAKGYEQYF	TGTGCCAGCAGTTCGGGCCTAGCCAAGGGATACGAGCAGTACTTC
NA	TRBJ2-7	TRBD2	TRBV27	CASSSGTWTSAFYEQYF	TGTGCCAGCAGTTCCGGGACCTGGACTAGCGCTTTCTACGAGCAGTACTTC
NA	TRBJ2-2	NA	TRBV29-1	CSVVYFSVPGELFF	TGCAGCGTTGTTTACTTTTCGGTCCCCGGGGAGCTGTTTTTT
NA	TRBJ1-5	NA	TRBV30	CAWSPSRQGNQPQHF	TGTGCCTGGAGTCCAAGCCGGCAGGGGAATCAGCCCCAGCATTTT
NA	TRBJ2-7	NA	TRBV29-1	CSVSSSYEQYF	TGCAGCGTTTCTAGTTCCTACGAGCAGTACTTC
NA	TRBJ2-7	TRBD1	TRBV5-1	CASSPGTGVYEQYF	TGCGCCAGCAGCCCCGGGACAGGGGTTTACGAGCAGTACTTC
NA	TRBJ1-6	NA	TRBV19	CASSMTPGQFSPLHF	TGTGCCAGTAGTATGACACCCGGACAGTTTTCACCCCTCCACTTT